Below, 17 T cell receptor beta chains from the same sample are listed, as sequenced in a study of cytomegalovirus exposure and HLA in healthy donors. The PCR contained 60 Vbeta and 13 Jbeta primers. Profiled with immunoSEQ multiplex PCR; TCRdb holds only in-frame clones, not every one. The data contain under 200,000 clones, around 77% of them seen just once; the ten biggest clones take up 1.1% to 1.5%. The source material was PBMCs. The receptors derive from a woman aged 25 to 45 in good health and CMV-seronegative.

This clone was seen only a few times. As DNA, the CDR3 is TGTGCCAGCAGTTTACTTCAGGACAGGTCCTATGGCTACACCTTC. Protein sequence: CASSLLQDRSYGYTF. The V call is TRBV28, the J call TRBJ1-2, with 7 nucleotides matching TRBD1. V shed 2 bases and J 4 bases; nucleotides not matched to a gene: 7. The CDR3 has 15 residues. CDR1 and CDR2 (germline): MDHEN, SYDVKM.

This rearrangement joins TRBV19 to TRBJ2-3; 11 bases line up with TRBD2. Germline CDR1 is LNHDA and CDR2 is SQIVND (reference sequence). The CDR3 is made up of 18 amino acids. With V trimmed by 5 bases and J by 0 bases, 10 bases remained unmatched. CDR3 loop: CASSRRLAGGSSTDTQYF. CDR3 DNA: TGTGCCAGTAGTCGGCGGCTAGCGGGGGGCTCTAGCACAGATACGCAGTATTTT.

V is TRBV10-3 and J is TRBJ1-4; D is perhaps TRBD1 (5 bases). The CDR3 runs 15 residues. V lost 0 bases, J lost 8 bases, and 13 bases lay in between. Per germline, CDR1 ENHRY and CDR2 SYGVKD. CDR3 nucleotide sequence: TGTGCCATCAGTGAGTCGACAGATCAACGGGAAAAACTGTTTTTT. Translated, it gives CAISESTDQREKLFF.

This chain links TRBV5-1 with TRBJ2-1, with D perhaps TRBD1 (6 bases). V was pared by 6 bases and J by 6 bases, with 13 bases between. Germline CDR1 reads SGHRS; CDR2 reads YFSETQ. The CDR3 spans 13 residues. This CDR3 reads CASTIGQRNEQFF. DNA for the CDR3: TGCGCCAGCACCATCGGACAGCGCAATGAGCAGTTCTTC.

This sequence joins TRBV5-1 and TRBJ2-2, with D tentatively TRBD2 (6 bases). The CDR3 totals 16 residues. V lost 2 bases and J 7 bases, leaving 18 bases between the germline ends. Per germline, CDR1 SGHRS and CDR2 YFSETQ. The CDR3 reads CASSFKEGMVGGELFF. CDR3 nucleotide sequence: TGCGCCAGCAGCTTTAAGGAGGGGATGGTTGGCGGGGAGCTGTTTTTT.

The V call is TRBV7-9, the J call TRBJ1-2; D unresolved. CDR3 length: 12 residues. CDR1 is SEHNR, CDR2 FQNEAQ, per germline (reference sequence). Trimming removed 5 bases at V and 4 bases at J, with 8 bases between. CDR3: CASSTGVYGYTF. DNA for the CDR3: TGTGCCAGCAGCACGGGAGTCTATGGCTACACCTTC. Variable domain in full (rest from reference TRBV7-9 and TRBJ1-2): DTGVSQNPRHKITKRGQNVTFRCDPISEHNRLYWYRQTLGQGPEFLTYFQNEAQLEKSRLLSDRFSAERPKGSFSTLEIQRTEQGDSAMYLCASSTGVYGYTFGSGTRLTVV.

The rearrangement uses TRBV5-1 and TRBJ2-5; 7 positions agree with TRBD1. CDR3 length: 15 amino acids. From germline, CDR1 is SGHRS and CDR2 YFSETQ. Germline trimming cut 7 bases from V and 2 bases from J; bases unmatched to any gene: 11. CDR3 residues: CASSTTPGQQETQYF. DNA for the CDR3: TGCGCCAGCTCCACGACCCCGGGACAGCAAGAGACCCAGTACTTC.

The chain combines TRBV7-6 with TRBJ2-5, with TRBD2 matching over 14 bases. The tail of the sequence fits TRBJ2-7 better, so the J call may be wrong. This CDR3 has 15 amino acids. Germline V gives CDR1 SGHVS, CDR2 FNYEAQ. This chain's CDR3 is CASSYGTSGGYEQYF. DNA for the CDR3: TGTGCCAGCAGTTACGGGACTAGCGGGGGTTACGAGCAGTACTTC.

This clone showed up just once. The chain has TRBV18 and TRBJ1-1; no clear D gene. V was clipped by 3 bases and J by 2 bases, with 13 bases between them. CDR1 and CDR2 from the germline V gene are KGHSH and LQKENI. The CDR3 is 15 amino acids. CDR3 amino acids: CASSPRTQENTEAFF. CDR3 sequence (DNA): TGTGCCAGCTCACCCCGGACTCAGGAAAACACTGAAGCTTTCTTT.

The chain carries TRBV28 and TRBJ2-7; perhaps TRBD2 as D (5 bases). Trimming removed 3 bases from V and 5 bases from J, with 17 bases in between. In germline, CDR1 is MDHEN, CDR2 SYDVKM. This CDR3 has 15 residues. CDR3 in DNA: TGTGCCAGCAGTTTGAGTCACCTAGGTAGCGACGAGCAGTACTTC. This codes for CASSLSHLGSDEQYF.

This clone is a singleton in its sample. The V call is TRBV5-1, the J call TRBJ2-2; 7 bases map to TRBD1. CDR1 is SGHRS, CDR2 YFSETQ, per germline. The CDR3 extends over 14 amino acids. Losses at the gene ends were 4 bases for V and 5 bases for J; bases not matched to a gene: 5. CDR3 nucleotides: TGCGCCAGCAGCCGGGACAGATCGACCGGGGAGCTGTTTTTT. Translation gives CASSRDRSTGELFF.

The rearrangement uses TRBV5-1 and TRBJ2-7; a weak D match, TRBD1 (5 bases). Between the trimmed V and J ends, which lost 0 bases and 0 bases, there was a span of 13 bases. Germline V gene sequence: CDR1 SGHRS, CDR2 YFSETQ. CDR3 length: 16 residues. CDR3 sequence (DNA): TGCGCCAGCAGCTTGGGACCAGGGATCCTCTCCTACGAGCAGTACTTC. Amino acids: CASSLGPGILSYEQYF.

In DNA form, the CDR3 reads TGTGCCAGCAGCTTGGAAAGGGGGCGGTGGAACACTGAAGCTTTCTTT. It codes for CASSLERGRWNTEAFF. This sequence joins TRBV5-6 and TRBJ1-1, with TRBD1 matching 7 bases. In germline, CDR1 is SGHDT, CDR2 YYEEEE. Trimming removed 0 bases from V and 1 base from J; junction bases left unmatched: 6. This CDR3 region has 16 residues. The full variable domain, with the rest looked up from reference TRBV5-6 and TRBJ1-1, is DAGVTQSPTHLIKTRGQQVTLRCSPKSGHDTVSWYQQALGQGPQFIFQYYEEEERQRGNFPDRFSGHQFPNYSSELNVNALLLGDSALYLCASSLERGRWNTEAFFGQGTRLTVV.

DNA of the CDR3: TGTGCCAGCAGCATCGGGACAGACGATGGCTACACCTTC. It translates to CASSIGTDDGYTF. The rearrangement links TRBV7-9 to TRBJ1-2, with TRBD1 matching over 7 bases. V lost 5 bases, J lost 6 bases, and 6 bases stayed unmatched. The CDR3 sequence is 13 residues long. Germline lookup yields CDR1 SEHNR and CDR2 FQNEAQ (reference sequence). The variable domain in full, completed from reference TRBV7-9 and TRBJ1-2, reads DTGVSQNPRHKITKRGQNVTFRCDPISEHNRLYWYRQTLGQGPEFLTYFQNEAQLEKSRLLSDRFSAERPKGSFSTLEIQRTEQGDSAMYLCASSIGTDDGYTFGSGTRLTVV.

This clone was counted only a few times. The chain combines TRBV2 with TRBJ1-1; 10 bases are a match to TRBD1. The J segment lost 0 bases and the V segment lost 6 bases, leaving 7 bases of the junction unmatched. The germline V gene has CDR1 SNHLY and CDR2 FYNNEI. This CDR3 contains 16 residues. This CDR3 reads CASRRQGASMNTEAFF. The CDR3 region has the DNA TGTGCCAGCAGAAGACAGGGGGCCTCCATGAACACTGAAGCTTTCTTT.

The CDR3 nucleotides are TGTGCCAGCAGCTTGAACGGACTTTTCTACGAGCAGTACTTC. Its protein product is CASSLNGLFYEQYF. The J gene is TRBJ2-7, the V gene TRBV5-4; TRBD2 might be the D (5 bases). The CDR3 runs to 14 residues. The germline gives CDR1 SGHNT, CDR2 YYREEE (reference sequence). Between the trimmed V and J ends, which lost 1 base and 3 bases, there was a span of 11 bases. Full variable domain (remainder filled in from reference TRBV5-4 and TRBJ2-7): ETGVTQSPTHLIKTRGQQVTLRCSSQSGHNTVSWYQQALGQGPQFIFQYYREEENGRGNFPPRFSGLQFPNYSSELNVNALELDDSALYLCASSLNGLFYEQYFGPGTRLTVT.

The V and J genes are TRBV11-2 and TRBJ2-6; 7 bases agree with TRBD1. J gave up 2 bases and V 6 bases, and 7 bases lay outside the gene matches. The CDR3 has 16 amino acids. Per germline, CDR1 SGHAT and CDR2 FQNNGV. Written as DNA, the CDR3 is TGTGCCAGCAGTACTCGAAGGGGGCCTGGGGCCAACGTCCTGACTTTC. The encoded protein is CASSTRRGPGANVLTF.